These 11 T cell receptor beta chains were sequenced from one sample in a study of cytomegalovirus exposure and HLA in healthy donors. PCR was performed using 60 Vbeta and 13 Jbeta primers. Assay used: immunoSEQ multiplex PCR; TCRdb lists only in-frame clones, some missing. There are 100,000 to 150,000 clones in the sample; roughly 74% occur only once, and approximately 3.8% lies in the top ten. The sample consisted of PBMCs. These receptors were taken from a man aged 40-50 years in good health and CMV-seronegative.

V gene TRBV5-5 combines with J gene TRBJ2-3; 9 bases align to TRBD1. CDR3 length equals 16 residues. Trimming took 4 bases from V and 5 from J; bases not matched to a gene: 11. The germline V gene encodes CDR1 SGHKS and CDR2 YYEKEE (reference sequence). The CDR3 reads CASSAVPGQGRDTQYF. CDR3 DNA sequence: TGTGCCAGCAGCGCAGTCCCGGGACAGGGTCGAGATACGCAGTATTTT.

The chain joins TRBV6-5 to TRBJ1-1; D gene ambiguous. The CDR3 length is 15 residues. The V gene's germline CDR1 is MNHEY and CDR2 SVGAGI. V was clipped by 7 bases and J by 0 bases, with 15 bases between them. CDR3 nucleotides: TGTGCCAGCACCCAACGTGGCAGGATGAACACTGAAGCTTTCTTT. Translation: CASTQRGRMNTEAFF.

The J gene is TRBJ2-5, the V gene TRBV7-2; 8 nucleotides align to TRBD2. Germline loops: CDR1 SGHTA, CDR2 FQGNSA. The CDR3 consists of 16 residues. The ends lost 4 bases at V and 5 bases at J; junction bases unmatched: 12. The CDR3 region is CASSYQPGGAGETQYF. The DNA for the CDR3 is TGTGCCAGCAGCTACCAACCCGGGGGGGCGGGCGAGACCCAGTACTTC.

The genes are TRBV29-1 and TRBJ1-1; tentative D call: TRBD1 (6 bases). The germline gives CDR1 SQVTM, CDR2 ANQGSEA. The CDR3 spans 13 residues. V gave up 6 bases and J gave up 1 base, with 12 bases separating them. The CDR3 region is CSVNLQGNTEAFF. The CDR3 DNA reads as TGCAGCGTGAATTTACAGGGGAACACTGAAGCTTTCTTT.

This clone was counted once. The genes are TRBV4-3 and TRBJ2-3, with 8 bases that match TRBD2. J was trimmed by 4 bases and V by 1 base; bases with no gene match: 4. CDR3 length: 15 residues. CDR1 and CDR2 (germline): LGHNA, YSLEER. CDR3 region: CASSQVGGAPDTQYF. CDR3 sequence (DNA): TGCGCCAGCAGCCAAGTCGGGGGGGCCCCAGATACGCAGTATTTT.

CDR3 residues: CASSIVLGNGNEQFF. Written as DNA, the CDR3 is TGTGCCAGTAGTATAGTTTTGGGCAATGGGAATGAGCAGTTCTTC. J is TRBJ2-1 and V is TRBV19; D is unresolved. The CDR3 is made up of 15 amino acids. Germline V gene data show CDR1 as LNHDA and CDR2 as SQIVND (reference sequence). V was clipped by 1 base and J by 7 bases, with 14 bases between them.

The chain is built from TRBV6-5 and TRBJ2-7; D is possibly TRBD1 (7 bases). Germline CDR1 and CDR2: MNHEY and SVGAGI. V was cut by 7 bases and J by 0 bases, with 13 bases left in between. This CDR3 region has 14 residues. The CDR3: CASTRGQSSYEQYF. DNA of the CDR3: TGTGCCAGCACGCGGGGACAGAGCTCCTACGAGCAGTACTTC.

The chain joins TRBV7-2 to TRBJ1-1; 7 nucleotides match TRBD1. V was clipped by 4 bases and J by 7 bases; unmatched bases: 9. The V gene's germline CDR1 is SGHTA and CDR2 FQGNSA. The CDR3 covers 14 residues. The CDR3 loop is CASSWKGTEDEAFF. The CDR3 region has the DNA TGTGCCAGCAGCTGGAAAGGGACAGAAGATGAAGCTTTCTTT.

The chain has TRBV6-4 and TRBJ1-1; D not resolved. V was clipped by 4 bases and J by 1 base, with 7 bases between them. This CDR3 has 13 residues. Germline values: CDR1 MRHNA, CDR2 SNTAGT. The CDR3 nucleotides read TGTGCCAGCAGTGCCCTAGAGAACACTGAAGCTTTCTTT. Amino acids: CASSALENTEAFF.

This sequence joins TRBV7-2 and TRBJ1-2; maybe TRBD1 (6 bases). Germline CDR1 reads SGHTA; CDR2 reads FQGNSA. V was pared by 3 bases and J by 5 bases, with 10 bases between. This CDR3 is 13 amino acids long. CDR3 coding DNA: TGTGCCAGCAGCTTTGGACAGCAGTATGGCTACACCTTC. Residues: CASSFGQQYGYTF.

The chain combines TRBV19 with TRBJ2-3; D is ambiguous. Germline assignment: CDR1 LNHDA and CDR2 SQIVND (reference sequence). The CDR3 consists of 11 residues. V was trimmed by 11 bases and J by 5 bases, leaving 11 bases between them. The CDR3 is CAASRGDTQYF. The CDR3 DNA sequence: TGTGCCGCCTCAAGAGGAGATACGCAGTATTTT.